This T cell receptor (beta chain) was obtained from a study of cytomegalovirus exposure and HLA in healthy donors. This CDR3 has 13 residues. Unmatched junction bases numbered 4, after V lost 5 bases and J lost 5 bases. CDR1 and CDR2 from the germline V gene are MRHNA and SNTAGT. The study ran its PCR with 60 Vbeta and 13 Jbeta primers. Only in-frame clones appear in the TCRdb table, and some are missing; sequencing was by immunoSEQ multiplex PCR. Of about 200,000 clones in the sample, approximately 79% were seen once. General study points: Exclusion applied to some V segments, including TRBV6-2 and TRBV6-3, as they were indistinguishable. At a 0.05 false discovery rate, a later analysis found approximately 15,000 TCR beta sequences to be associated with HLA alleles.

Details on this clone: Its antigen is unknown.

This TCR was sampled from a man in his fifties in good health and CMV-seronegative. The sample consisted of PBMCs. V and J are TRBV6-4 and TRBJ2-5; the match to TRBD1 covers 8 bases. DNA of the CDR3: TGTGCCAGCAGTTTTGACAGGGGTGAGACCCAGTACTTC. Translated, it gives CASSFDRGETQYF.